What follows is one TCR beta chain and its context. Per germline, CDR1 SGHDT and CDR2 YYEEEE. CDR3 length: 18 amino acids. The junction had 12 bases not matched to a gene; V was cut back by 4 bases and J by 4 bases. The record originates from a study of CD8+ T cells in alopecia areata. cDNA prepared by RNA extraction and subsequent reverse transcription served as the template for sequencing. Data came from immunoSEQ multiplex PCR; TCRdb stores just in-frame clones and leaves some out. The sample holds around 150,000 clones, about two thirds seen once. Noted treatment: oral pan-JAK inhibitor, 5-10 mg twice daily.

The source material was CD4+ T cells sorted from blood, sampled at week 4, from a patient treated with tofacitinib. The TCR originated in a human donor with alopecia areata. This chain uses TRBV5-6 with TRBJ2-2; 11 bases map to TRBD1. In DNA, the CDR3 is TGTGCCAGCAGCCTCCCTGGACAGGGGGCCCCTGGCACCGGGGAGCTGTTTTTT. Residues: CASSLPGQGAPGTGELFF.